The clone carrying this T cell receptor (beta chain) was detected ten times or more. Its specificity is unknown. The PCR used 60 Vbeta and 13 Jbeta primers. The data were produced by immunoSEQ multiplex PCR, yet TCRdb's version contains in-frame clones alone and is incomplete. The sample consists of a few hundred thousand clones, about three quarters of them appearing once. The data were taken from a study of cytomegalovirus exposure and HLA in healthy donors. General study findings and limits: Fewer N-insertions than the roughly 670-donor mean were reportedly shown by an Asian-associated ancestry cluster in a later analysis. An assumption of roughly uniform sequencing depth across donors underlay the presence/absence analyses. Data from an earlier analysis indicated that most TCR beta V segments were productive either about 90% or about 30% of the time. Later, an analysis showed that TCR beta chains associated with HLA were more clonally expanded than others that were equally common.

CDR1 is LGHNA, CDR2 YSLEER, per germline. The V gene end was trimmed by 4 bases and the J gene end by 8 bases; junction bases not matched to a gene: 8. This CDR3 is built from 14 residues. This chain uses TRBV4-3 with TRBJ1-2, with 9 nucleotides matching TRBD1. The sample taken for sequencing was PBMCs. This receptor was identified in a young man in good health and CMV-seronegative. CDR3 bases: TGCGCCAGCAGCCCACGGACAGGGGATGAAGGCTACACCTTC. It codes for CASSPRTGDEGYTF.